The 7 T cell receptor beta chains below were found in one sample sequenced in a study of T cells in Graves' hyperthyroidism and ophthalmopathy. The investigators amplified TCR beta CDR3 regions from RNA transcripts. A first-round RT-PCR of the TCR CDR3 used the HTBI primer set. TCRdb ran MiXCR on the multiplex PCR reads and lists one entry per CDR3 protein. The data contain approximately 600,000 distinct CDR3 sequences, less than 25% of them seen just once; the ten biggest clones take up roughly a third. Material for sequencing was blood. Receptors were obtained from a man aged 25 to 45 with Graves' ophthalmopathy.

This clonotype was counted only a few times. The genes are TRBV5-1 and TRBJ2-1, with D unclear. From germline, CDR1 is SGHRS and CDR2 YFSETQ. The CDR3 sequence is 13 residues long. V lost 4 bases, J lost 8 bases, and 13 bases lay in between. The CDR3 DNA reads TGCGCCAGCAGCCCCCTGGGTACTGATGAGCAGTTCTTC. Translated, it gives CASSPLGTDEQFF.

This clonotype was observed many times. The chain employs TRBV11-2 and TRBJ2-1; 13 bases map to TRBD2. CDR3 length equals 19 residues. CDR1 and CDR2 (germline): SGHAT, FQNNGV. Trimming cost V 1 base and J 4 bases; bases outside gene matches: 10. The CDR3 DNA reads TGTGCCAGCAGCTTAGGGACTAGCGGGAGCTTGGGGGGTTACAATGAGCAGTTCTTC. As protein: CASSLGTSGSLGGYNEQFF.

This sequence joins TRBV30 and TRBJ2-5, with no clear D. V was pared by 0 bases and J by 3 bases, with 8 bases between. Germline lookup yields CDR1 GTSNPN and CDR2 SVGIG (reference sequence). This CDR3 spans 13 amino acids. The CDR3 spells CAWSVGSEETQYF. DNA of the CDR3: TGTGCCTGGAGTGTAGGTTCAGAAGAGACCCAGTACTTC.

CDR3 coding DNA: TGTGCCATCAGTGGGGCAGATGAAGCTTTCTTT. It codes for CAISGADEAFF. V gene TRBV10-3 combines with J gene TRBJ1-1; D is unclear. Germline V gene sequence: CDR1 ENHRY, CDR2 SYGVKD. CDR3 length: 11 residues. Trimming removed 4 bases at V and 7 bases at J, with 7 bases between.

This clonotype has a single count. The chain joins TRBV6-2 or TRBV6-3 to TRBJ2-1; perhaps D is TRBD1 or TRBD2 (5 bases each). V dropped 4 bases and J dropped 2 bases, with 12 bases sitting between them. CDR3 length equals 15 residues. CDR1 is MNHEY, CDR2 SVGEGT, per germline. The CDR3 loop reads CASSSRTGPYNEQFF. CDR3 nucleotides: TGTGCCAGCAGTTCAAGGACGGGACCCTACAATGAGCAGTTCTTC.

This rearrangement joins TRBV28 to TRBJ1-5; TRBD1 aligns across 8 bases. The J segment lost 15 bases and the V segment lost 3 bases, leaving 16 bases of the junction unmatched. The germline V gene encodes CDR1 MDHEN and CDR2 SYDVKM. The CDR3 has 15 residues. The CDR3 DNA sequence: TGTGCCAGCAGTTTGACAACAGGGGGACCTATGTTGCGGCATTTT. Its translation: CASSLTTGGPMLRHF.

J is TRBJ2-1 and V is TRBV5-1; 8 nucleotides line up with TRBD2. With V trimmed by 4 bases and J by 6 bases, 12 bases remained unmatched. This CDR3 is built from 16 residues. Germline V gene data show CDR1 as SGHRS and CDR2 as YFSETQ. The CDR3 DNA follows: TGCGCCAGCAGCCTCGAGTCCGCGGGAGGTCCCAATGAGCAGTTCTTC. Amino acids: CASSLESAGGPNEQFF. The full variable domain, rest sourced from reference TRBV5-1 and TRBJ2-1, is KAGVTQTPRYLIKTRGQQVTLSCSPISGHRSVSWYQQTPGQGLQFLFEYFSETQRNKGNFPGRFSGRQFSNSRSEMNVSTLELGDSALYLCASSLESAGGPNEQFFGPGTRLTVL.